This T cell receptor beta chain was sequenced during a study of cytomegalovirus exposure and HLA in healthy donors. Study results and caveats: TCR beta chains numbering more than 150 were designated cytomegalovirus-associated. Most CMV-associated TCR beta chains were later found to appear HLA-restricted.

A word on this clone: The antigen remains undetermined.

PCR employed 60 Vbeta and 13 Jbeta primers. Clones were read by immunoSEQ multiplex PCR, and TCRdb kept only the in-frame ones, dropping some. Altogether approximately 140,000 clones are present, approximately 84% being singletons, with the ten largest covering over 1.5%. V shed 3 bases, J shed 5 bases, and the junction held 6 bases outside the gene matches. The CDR3 is made up of 14 amino acids. Germline-derived CDR1 and CDR2 are ENHRY and SYGVKD. Sequenced input: PBMCs. The gene calls are TRBV10-3 and TRBJ2-5, with TRBD2 identical over 7 bases. The clonotype originates from a woman in her 40s in good health and CMV-seronegative. The CDR3 reads CAISDSSGRETQYF. CDR3 nucleotide sequence: TGTGCCATCAGTGACTCTAGCGGACGGGAGACCCAGTACTTC.